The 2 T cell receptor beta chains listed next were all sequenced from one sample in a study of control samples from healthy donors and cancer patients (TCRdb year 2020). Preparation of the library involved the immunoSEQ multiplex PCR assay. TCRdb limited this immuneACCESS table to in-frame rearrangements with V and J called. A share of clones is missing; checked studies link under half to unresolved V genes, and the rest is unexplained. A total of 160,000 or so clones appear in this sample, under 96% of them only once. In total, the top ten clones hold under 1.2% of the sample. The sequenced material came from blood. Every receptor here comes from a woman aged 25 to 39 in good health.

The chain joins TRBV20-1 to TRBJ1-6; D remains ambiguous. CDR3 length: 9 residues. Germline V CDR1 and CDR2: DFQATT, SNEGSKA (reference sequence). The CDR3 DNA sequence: TGCGCCTTTGGTTCACCCCTCCACTTT. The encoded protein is CAFGSPLHF.

The CDR3 nucleotides read TGTGCCAGCAGCCCATTGGCCAGGGTTTTAGAGACCCAGTACTTC. It yields the protein CASSPLARVLETQYF. V usage is TRBV4-2 and J usage is TRBJ2-5; D is possibly TRBD1 (5 bases). Per the germline V gene, CDR1 is LGHNA and CDR2 is YNFKEQ. The CDR3 length is 15 residues. The germline V and J ends were trimmed by 4 bases and 4 bases, with 16 bases remaining between them.